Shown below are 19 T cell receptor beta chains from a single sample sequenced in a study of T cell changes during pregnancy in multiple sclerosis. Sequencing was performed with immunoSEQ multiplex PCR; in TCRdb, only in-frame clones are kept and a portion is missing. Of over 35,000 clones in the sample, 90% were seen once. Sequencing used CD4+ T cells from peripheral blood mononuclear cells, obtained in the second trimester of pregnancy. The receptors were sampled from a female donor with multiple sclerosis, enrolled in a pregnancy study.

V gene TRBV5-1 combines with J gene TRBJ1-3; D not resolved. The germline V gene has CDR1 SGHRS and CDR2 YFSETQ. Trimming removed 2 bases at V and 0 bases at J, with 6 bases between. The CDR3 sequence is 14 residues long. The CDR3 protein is CASSFGDSGNTIYF. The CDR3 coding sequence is TGCGCCAGCAGCTTCGGAGACTCTGGAAACACCATATATTTT.

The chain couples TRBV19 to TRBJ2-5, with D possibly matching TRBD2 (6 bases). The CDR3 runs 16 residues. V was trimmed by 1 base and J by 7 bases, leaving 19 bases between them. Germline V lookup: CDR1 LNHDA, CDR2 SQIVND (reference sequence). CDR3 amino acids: CASSIGNRGWGGTQYF. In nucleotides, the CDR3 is TGTGCCAGTAGTATAGGGAATCGGGGGTGGGGCGGGACCCAGTACTTC.

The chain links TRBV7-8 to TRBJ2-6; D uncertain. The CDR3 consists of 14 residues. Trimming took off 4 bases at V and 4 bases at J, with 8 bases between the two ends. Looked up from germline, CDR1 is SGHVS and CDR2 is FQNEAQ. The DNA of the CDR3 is TGTGCCAGCAGCTCGCGAGAGGGGGCCAACGTCCTGACTTTC. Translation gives CASSSREGANVLTF.

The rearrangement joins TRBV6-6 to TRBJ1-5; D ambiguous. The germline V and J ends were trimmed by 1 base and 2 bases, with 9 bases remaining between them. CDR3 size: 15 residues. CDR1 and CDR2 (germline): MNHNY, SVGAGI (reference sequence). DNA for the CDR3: TGTGCCAGCAGTTACTTCACAGACGGCAATCAGCCCCAGCATTTT. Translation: CASSYFTDGNQPQHF.

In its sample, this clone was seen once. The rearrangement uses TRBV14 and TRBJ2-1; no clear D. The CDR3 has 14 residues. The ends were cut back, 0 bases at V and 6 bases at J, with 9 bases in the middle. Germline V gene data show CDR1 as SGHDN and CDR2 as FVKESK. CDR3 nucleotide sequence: TGTGCCAGCAGCCAAGACCGACTTGTCAATGAGCAGTTCTTC. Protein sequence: CASSQDRLVNEQFF. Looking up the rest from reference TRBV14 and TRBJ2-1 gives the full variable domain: EAGVTQFPSHSVIEKGQTVTLRCDPISGHDNLYWYRRVMGKEIKFLLHFVKESKQDESGMPNNRFLAERTGGTYSTLKVQPAELEDSGVYFCASSQDRLVNEQFFGPGTRLTVL.

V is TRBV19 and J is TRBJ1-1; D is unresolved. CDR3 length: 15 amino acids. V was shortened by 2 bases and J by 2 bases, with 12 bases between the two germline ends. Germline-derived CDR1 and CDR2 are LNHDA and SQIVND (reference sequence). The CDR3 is CASSIYSRANTEAFF. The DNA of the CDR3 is TGTGCCAGTAGTATATACAGTCGAGCCAACACTGAAGCTTTCTTT. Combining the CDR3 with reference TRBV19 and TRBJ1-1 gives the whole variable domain DGGITQSPKYLFRKEGQNVTLSCEQNLNHDAMYWYRQDPGQGLRLIYYSQIVNDFQKGDIAEGYSVSREKKESFPLTVTSAQKNPTAFYLCASSIYSRANTEAFFGQGTRLTVV.

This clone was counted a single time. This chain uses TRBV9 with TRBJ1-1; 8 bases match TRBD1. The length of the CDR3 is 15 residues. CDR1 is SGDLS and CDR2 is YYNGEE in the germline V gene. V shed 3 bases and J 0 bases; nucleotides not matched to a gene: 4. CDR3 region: CASSARQGLNTEAFF. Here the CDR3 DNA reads TGTGCCAGCAGCGCGAGACAGGGGCTGAACACTGAAGCTTTCTTT.

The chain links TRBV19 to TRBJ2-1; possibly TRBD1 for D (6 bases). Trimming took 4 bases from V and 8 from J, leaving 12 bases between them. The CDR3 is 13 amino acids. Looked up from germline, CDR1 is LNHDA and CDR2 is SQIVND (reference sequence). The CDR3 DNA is TGTGCCAGTAGTAGACAAGGGGGATATGAGCAGTTCTTC. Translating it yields CASSRQGGYEQFF.

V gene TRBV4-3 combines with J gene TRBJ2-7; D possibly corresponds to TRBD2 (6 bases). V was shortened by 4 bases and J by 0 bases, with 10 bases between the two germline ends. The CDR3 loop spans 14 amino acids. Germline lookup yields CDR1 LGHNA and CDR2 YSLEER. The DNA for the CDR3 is TGCGCCAGCAGCCCAGCGGGCCGCTCCTACGAGCAGTACTTC. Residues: CASSPAGRSYEQYF.

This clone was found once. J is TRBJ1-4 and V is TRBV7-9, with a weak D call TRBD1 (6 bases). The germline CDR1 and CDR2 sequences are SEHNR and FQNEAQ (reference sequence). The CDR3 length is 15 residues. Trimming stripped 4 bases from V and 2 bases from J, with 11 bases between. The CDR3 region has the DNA TGTGCCAGCAGCTCGCGGGGGCATACTAATGAAAAACTGTTTTTT. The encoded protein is CASSSRGHTNEKLFF.

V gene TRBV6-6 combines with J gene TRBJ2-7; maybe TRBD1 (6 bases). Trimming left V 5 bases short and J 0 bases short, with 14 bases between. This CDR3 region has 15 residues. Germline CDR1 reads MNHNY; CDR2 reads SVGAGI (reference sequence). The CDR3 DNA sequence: TGTGCCAGCAGTCATCTAACCAGGGGCTCCTACGAGCAGTACTTC. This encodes CASSHLTRGSYEQYF.

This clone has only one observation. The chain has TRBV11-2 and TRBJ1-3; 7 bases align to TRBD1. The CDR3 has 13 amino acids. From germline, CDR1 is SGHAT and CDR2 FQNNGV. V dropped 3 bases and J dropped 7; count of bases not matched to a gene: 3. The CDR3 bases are TGTGCCAGCAGCTTGGACAGGACGAACACCATATATTTT. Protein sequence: CASSLDRTNTIYF.

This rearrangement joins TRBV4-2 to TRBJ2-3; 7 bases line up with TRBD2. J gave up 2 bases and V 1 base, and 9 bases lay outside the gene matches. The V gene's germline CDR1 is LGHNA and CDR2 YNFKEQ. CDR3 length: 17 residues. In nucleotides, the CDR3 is TGTGCCAGCAGCCAAGCGGGAGCGGGACTCTCCACAGATACGCAGTATTTT. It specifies CASSQAGAGLSTDTQYF.

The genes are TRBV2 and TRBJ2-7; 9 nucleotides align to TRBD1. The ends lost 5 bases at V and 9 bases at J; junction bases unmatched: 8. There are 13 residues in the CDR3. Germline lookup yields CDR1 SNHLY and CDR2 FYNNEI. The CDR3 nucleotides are TGTGCCAGCAGTTCCGGGACAGGGAACGCGCAGTACTTC. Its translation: CASSSGTGNAQYF.

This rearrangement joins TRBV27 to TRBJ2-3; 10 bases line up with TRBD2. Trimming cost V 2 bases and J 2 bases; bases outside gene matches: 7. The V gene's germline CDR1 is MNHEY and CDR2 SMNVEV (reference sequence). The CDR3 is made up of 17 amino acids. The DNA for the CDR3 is TGTGCCAGCAGTTTACGGGTCAGCGGGAGGGCCACAGATACGCAGTATTTT. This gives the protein CASSLRVSGRATDTQYF.

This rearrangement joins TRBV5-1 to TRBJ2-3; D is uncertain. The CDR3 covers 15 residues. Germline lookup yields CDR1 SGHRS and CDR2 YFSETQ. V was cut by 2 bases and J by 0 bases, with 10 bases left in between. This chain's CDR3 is CASSFGTISTDTQYF. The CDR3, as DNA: TGCGCCAGCAGCTTCGGTACCATTAGCACAGATACGCAGTATTTT.

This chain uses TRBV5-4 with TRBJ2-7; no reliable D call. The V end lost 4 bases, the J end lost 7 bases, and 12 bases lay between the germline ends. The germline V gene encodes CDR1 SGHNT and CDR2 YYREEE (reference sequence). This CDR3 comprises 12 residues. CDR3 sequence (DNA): TGTGCCAGCAGCCCCGATCTAGGTGAGCAGTACTTC. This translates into CASSPDLGEQYF.

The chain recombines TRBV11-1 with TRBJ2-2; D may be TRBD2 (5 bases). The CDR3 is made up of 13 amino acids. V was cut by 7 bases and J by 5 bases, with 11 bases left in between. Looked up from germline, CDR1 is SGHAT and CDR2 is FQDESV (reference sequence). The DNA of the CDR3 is TGTGCCAGCACTTTGGGGAGAACCGGGGAGCTGTTTTTT. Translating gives CASTLGRTGELFF.

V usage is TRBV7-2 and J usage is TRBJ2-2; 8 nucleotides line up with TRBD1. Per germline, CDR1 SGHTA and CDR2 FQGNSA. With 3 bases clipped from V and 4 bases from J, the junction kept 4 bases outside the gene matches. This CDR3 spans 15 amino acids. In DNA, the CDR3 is TGTGCCAGCAGCTTCGACAGGGGAGGCACCGGGGAGCTGTTTTTT. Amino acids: CASSFDRGGTGELFF.